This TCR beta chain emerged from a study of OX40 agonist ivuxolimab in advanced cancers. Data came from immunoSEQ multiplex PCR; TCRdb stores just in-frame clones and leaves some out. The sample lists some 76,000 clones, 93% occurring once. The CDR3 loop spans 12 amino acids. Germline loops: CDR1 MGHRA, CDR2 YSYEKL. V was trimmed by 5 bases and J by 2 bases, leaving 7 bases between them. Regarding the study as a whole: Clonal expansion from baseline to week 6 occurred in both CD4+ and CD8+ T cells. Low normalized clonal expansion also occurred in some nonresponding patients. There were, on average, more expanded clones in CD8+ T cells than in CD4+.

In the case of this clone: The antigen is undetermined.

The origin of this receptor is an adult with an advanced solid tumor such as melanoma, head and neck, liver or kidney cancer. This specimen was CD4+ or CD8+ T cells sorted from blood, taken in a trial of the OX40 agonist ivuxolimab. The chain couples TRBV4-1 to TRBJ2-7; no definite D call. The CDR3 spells CASSDSTYEQYF. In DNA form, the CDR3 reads TGCGCCAGCAGCGACTCGACCTACGAGCAGTACTTC.